This T cell receptor (beta chain) was observed in a study of radiation and T cells in renal cell carcinoma (dated by TCRdb to 2018 to 2020). Regarding the study in general: In total, 53 samples underwent TCR beta sequencing: 25 or so tumors plus 27 peripheral blood samples. The final blood draw was performed at 4 weeks after radiation, at the same time as nephrectomy. In the 53 samples combined, 4,016,671 unique CDR3 nucleotide sequences were found, encoding roughly 2.5 million unique CDR3 amino acid sequences.

CDR1 and CDR2 (SGHDT, YYEEEE) derive from the germline V gene. V is cut by 4 bases and J by 1 base, and the space between the germline ends is 14 bases. The CDR3 runs 15 residues from the cysteine to the phenylalanine. CDR3 DNA is the only sequence kept; it has 45 bases, read in frame from the first base. This clone has just one count. Its antigen target is currently unknown. Base qualities are not recorded, but no much larger clone differs from it by a single base. TCR beta libraries were generated from genomic DNA with the immunoSEQ kit, following the manufacturer's recommendations. To prepare the libraries, a first multiplex PCR with proprietary primers was run, followed by a second PCR that added unique barcodes, and a bead cleanup was done after each round. Each sample batch included a kit-provided positive control reaction and a negative control reaction. The final libraries underwent checking on an Agilent 4200 TapeStation D1000 ScreenTape, volumetric pooling, and quantification by qPCR. Sequencing was performed on an Illumina NextSeq500 with a MidOutput 150-cycle cartridge, and 156 Read1 and 15 Index1 cycles were run with kit custom primers. The pooled library was loaded at roughly 1 pM, with an approximately 20% PhiX control spiked in. Per the source publication's procedure: Vendor-processed data were analyzed in R, with a clonotype defined as all T cells sharing the same CDR3 nucleotide sequence. In the clone abundance analyses, frequencies were normalized to the 10,000 most abundant clones in each sample. Public T cell clones, which averaged fewer than five per sample, were excluded before analysis. Tumor-enriched clonotypes and baseline blood-enriched clonotypes were defined as those with an abundance difference of at least 32-fold between compartments. A beta-binomial differential abundance model was used to identify clonotypes that expanded or contracted between blood time points. Similarity between tumor and blood repertoires was quantified using the Baroni-Urbani and Buser coefficient, and groups were compared with two-tailed Wilcoxon tests in R. The immuneACCESS repertoire file appears here via TCRdb, limited to in-frame rearrangements. These files lack a portion of the clones; in checked studies, under half of the deficit traces to unresolved V genes, and the cause of the others is not known. That table gives V, J and clone size, and the DNA gave D and trimming. The sample records around 180,000 clones, roughly nine tenths of which are singletons. The ten largest clones take up about 11% of the sample.

Taken with the paper, the label for time point translates to: blood 4 weeks post-SBRT, at nephrectomy. This sample's treatment or condition label indicates: 15 Gy SBRT to primary tumor, nephrectomy 4 weeks later. Samples were obtained from a clinical trial, in which 15 Gy stereotactic body radiation therapy was delivered to primary renal cell carcinomas and nephrectomy was performed 4 weeks later. To follow tumor-enriched clonotypes, peripheral blood was collected serially from radiation-treated patients at baseline and again at 2 weeks and 4 weeks after SBRT. All patients had renal cell carcinoma with clear cell pathology. Genomic DNA for TCR sequencing was prepared using the QIAamp DNA Blood Mini Kit (Qiagen). The analyses included just those samples that passed every quality control check. Overall study results and their limits: Because the trial had a single-armed design, the trial could not examine how radiation dose or scheduling affected the TCR repertoire. Dynamics of the blood repertoire were not tracked past 4 weeks after treatment. Because pretreatment tumor biopsies were not available, the baseline intratumoral presence of clonotypes could not be determined. In blood, the top tumor clonotypes increased between baseline and 2 weeks post-radiation and then shrank by 4 weeks, which suggests that tumor-resident clones expanded only transiently.

The receptor chain draws on TRBV5-6 and TRBJ1-2; the D segment could be TRBD1, given 5 matching bases. The receptor was isolated from a woman between 45 and 60 years old with renal cell carcinoma. The source was blood, collected from a patient whose treatment included radiotherapy and nephrectomy. The DNA reads as follows: TGTGCCAGCAGCCCCACAGGTACACTTAACTATGGCTACACCTTC. Its translation reads: CASSPTGTLNYGYTF.